Described below is a single T cell receptor beta chain sequence and its context. The data were taken from a study of shared clonotypes between healthy human individuals. Measured with immunoSEQ multiplex PCR; TCRdb has only the in-frame clones, and not every one. The data show under 600,000 clones, 60% to 80% seen once. The ends lost 2 bases at V and 5 bases at J; junction bases unmatched: 7. CDR1 and CDR2 (germline): SGHNT, YENEEA. The CDR3 sequence is 16 residues long. This TCR came from a woman in her forties in good health. Some clones in this sample may be carry-over from other donors' samples. The sample consisted of PBMCs. The chain joins TRBV11-3 to TRBJ2-3, with 10 bases identical to TRBD2. CDR3 sequence reads: CASSLRLAGVRDTQYF. For the CDR3, the DNA is TGTGCCAGCAGCTTAAGGCTAGCGGGAGTAAGAGATACGCAGTATTTT.